This TCR beta chain was recorded in a study of shared clonotypes between healthy human individuals. The CDR3 spans 16 residues. Clones were read by immunoSEQ multiplex PCR, and TCRdb kept only the in-frame ones, dropping some. Counted here are around 2,000,000 clones, over 85% occurring once; the ten biggest clones make up 1.2%. Cells designated naive CD8 were CD45RO-negative and were positively selected for CCR7, with terminally differentiated effector memory CD45RA+ cells excluded. Material: naive CD8+ T cells sorted from blood. The chain combines TRBV12-2 with TRBJ1-1; TRBD1 is the table's D call, not checked against the DNA. TRBV12-2 has pseudogene status. The source is a man between 18 and 29 years old in good health. CDR3 nucleotides: TGTGCAAGTCGCTTCCCCGGGGACAAAGAGAACACTGAAGCTTTCTTT. It encodes CASRFPGDKENTEAFF.